The present T cell receptor beta chain was sequenced within a study of T cells after posttransplantation cyclophosphamide. Study-level points and caveats: After PTCy, TRB diversity resembled that of CNI/methotrexate controls. Donor-recipient repertoire similarity was low at 1-2 months, rising over year one.

The CDR3 totals 14 residues. Germline CDR1 reads SQVTM; CDR2 reads ANQGSEA. On the day of bone marrow donation, the related graft donor provided peripheral blood. Produced via immunoSEQ multiplex PCR; TCRdb's table is partial and in-frame only. Among around 43,000 clones, 92% were seen once, and the ten largest hold 3% to 3.5%. Note on this clone: Antigen specificity is unknown. One junction end does not reproduce the germline sequence, and a read error may be involved. This CDR3 is also generated by other DNA sequences in the sample.

The clonotype comes from a woman aged 50 to 60 in good health and a related stem cell transplant donor. The V gene is TRBV29-1, the J gene TRBJ1-6; D gene unclear. Sequenced material: PBMCs. The CDR3 region is CSPNGEAYNSPLHF. The CDR3 nucleotides are TGCAGCCCTAACGGGGAAGCCTATAATTCCCCCCTCCACTTT.